This passage covers 28 T cell receptor beta chains from one sample sequenced in a study of T cell changes during pregnancy in multiple sclerosis. This table comes from immunoSEQ multiplex PCR, and its TCRdb copy is limited to in-frame clones, with some not included. Here the sample spans about 97,000 clones, 90% being singletons. This specimen was peripheral blood, taken in the second trimester of pregnancy. Receptors were obtained from a female donor in good health, enrolled as a control in a pregnancy study.

The chain joins TRBV4-3 to TRBJ1-1, with D possibly matching TRBD1 (5 bases). CDR3 length: 14 residues. Trimming left V 0 bases short and J 1 base short, with 6 bases between. The germline CDR1 and CDR2 sequences are LGHNA and YSLEER. CDR3: CASSQEGRNTEAFF. The DNA for the CDR3 is TGCGCCAGCAGCCAAGAGGGGCGGAACACTGAAGCTTTCTTT.

As for this clone: An end of the junction differs from the germline gene, which may be a read error. This chain links TRBV7-9 with TRBJ1-1; 7 bases are shared with TRBD1. Germline CDR1 is SEHNR and CDR2 is FQNEAQ (reference sequence). The CDR3 sequence is 14 residues long. CDR3 bases: TGTGCCAGCATGTACGGACAGGTTAACACCGAAGCTTTCTTT. As protein: CASMYGQVNTEAFF.

This chain links TRBV18 with TRBJ1-3; D is unresolved. Trimming took off 0 bases at V and 1 base at J, with 7 bases between the two ends. The CDR3 is 15 residues long. Germline V lookup: CDR1 KGHSH, CDR2 LQKENI. The CDR3 loop reads CASSPPTRSGNTIYF. In DNA, the CDR3 is TGTGCCAGCTCACCACCAACCAGATCTGGAAACACCATATATTTT.

V and J are TRBV25-1 and TRBJ2-6; D remains ambiguous. Germline V gives CDR1 MGHDK, CDR2 SYGVNS. This CDR3 contains 14 residues. The V end was cut by 2 bases, the J end by 3 bases, with 5 bases between. The CDR3 loop is CASSEALGANVLTF. DNA for the CDR3: TGTGCCAGCAGTGAAGCGCTTGGGGCCAACGTCCTGACTTTC.

The chain couples TRBV5-6 to TRBJ2-5, with 11 positions matching TRBD1. The length of the CDR3 is 16 residues. Germline trimming cut 2 bases from V and 3 bases from J; bases unmatched to any gene: 6. Germline lookup yields CDR1 SGHDT and CDR2 YYEEEE. CDR3 residues: CASSFTGDRGKETQYF. CDR3 DNA sequence: TGTGCCAGCAGCTTTACGGGGGACAGGGGGAAAGAGACCCAGTACTTC.

The gene calls are TRBV7-9 and TRBJ2-7; 9 bases match TRBD1. The CDR3 is 15 amino acids. CDR1 SEHNR and CDR2 FQNEAQ come from the germline V gene (reference sequence). V lost 5 bases to trimming and J lost 3 bases; unmatched junction nucleotides: 8. This chain's CDR3 is CASSPLGTGSYEQYF. Here the CDR3 DNA reads TGTGCCAGCAGCCCCCTTGGGACAGGGAGCTACGAGCAGTACTTC.

The chain joins TRBV18 to TRBJ2-1, with D possibly being TRBD2 (5 bases). In germline, CDR1 is KGHSH, CDR2 LQKENI. Deletions cut 1 base from V and 0 bases from J, with 13 bases between. CDR3 length: 17 residues. CDR3 residues: CASSPLSGGSSYNEQFF. The CDR3 region has the DNA TGTGCCAGCTCACCACTTTCGGGTGGGAGCTCCTACAATGAGCAGTTCTTC.

The V and J genes are TRBV18 and TRBJ1-3; D uncertain. With 0 bases removed from V and 5 bases from J, the gap between germline ends came to 5 bases. Germline V CDR1 and CDR2: KGHSH, LQKENI. This CDR3 contains 13 residues. Written as DNA, the CDR3 is TGTGCCAGCTCACCACCCCCTAGAAACACCATATATTTT. The encoded protein is CASSPPPRNTIYF.

V is TRBV4-3 and J is TRBJ2-4; possibly TRBD1 for D (6 bases). The CDR3 is 15 amino acids. CDR1 is LGHNA, CDR2 YSLEER, per germline. Trimming took 4 bases from V and 0 from J, leaving 10 bases between them. CDR3 bases: TGCGCCAGCAGCCTGGGGGCGGGAGCCAAAAACATTCAGTACTTC. Its translation: CASSLGAGAKNIQYF.

The V gene is TRBV19, the J gene TRBJ1-1; 8 nucleotides line up with TRBD1. Germline loops: CDR1 LNHDA, CDR2 SQIVND (reference sequence). V dropped 7 bases and J dropped 4; count of bases not matched to a gene: 11. The CDR3 runs to 15 residues. The CDR3 spells CASTSTRTGGTEAFF. The CDR3 DNA reads TGTGCCAGTACAAGTACGAGAACAGGGGGCACTGAAGCTTTCTTT.

The chain recombines TRBV27 with TRBJ2-1; 11 nucleotides align to TRBD2. Germline V gives CDR1 MNHEY, CDR2 SMNVEV (reference sequence). V lost 4 bases and J lost 4; bases outside the gene matches: 9. CDR3 size: 17 residues. The CDR3 DNA is TGTGCCAGCAGTTCAGGGACTAGCGGCTACCATTACAATGAGCAGTTCTTC. It codes for CASSSGTSGYHYNEQFF.

The V gene is TRBV15, the J gene TRBJ2-7, with D perhaps matching TRBD1 (6 bases). Trimming left V 3 bases short and J 5 bases short, with 17 bases between. The germline CDR1 and CDR2 sequences are LNHNV and YYDKDF (reference sequence). The CDR3 spans 15 residues. This chain's CDR3 is CATSRINRARDEQYF. CDR3 DNA sequence: TGTGCCACCAGCAGGATTAACAGGGCTCGGGACGAGCAGTACTTC.

The chain employs TRBV5-8 and TRBJ2-1, with unresolved D. Germline V gives CDR1 SGHTS, CDR2 YDEGEE. The CDR3 has 14 residues. V lost 2 bases and J lost 6, with 12 bases in between. The CDR3 protein is CASSFYGVSNEQFF. The CDR3 coding sequence is TGTGCCAGCAGCTTTTACGGTGTGTCCAATGAGCAGTTCTTC.

The chain couples TRBV18 to TRBJ1-5; D call uncertain. Per the germline V gene, CDR1 is KGHSH and CDR2 is LQKENI. The CDR3 has 14 amino acids. Trimming left V 2 bases short and J 3 bases short, with 8 bases between. The CDR3 DNA reads TGTGCCAGCTCACCAAGGAGGGACAATCAGCCCCAGCATTTT. Amino acid sequence: CASSPRRDNQPQHF.

This sequence joins TRBV5-4 and TRBJ2-1; TRBD2 matches at 11 bases. V lost 4 bases, J lost 3 bases, and 3 bases stayed unmatched. CDR1 is SGHNT, CDR2 YYREEE, per germline (reference sequence). The CDR3 sequence is 15 residues long. In DNA form, the CDR3 reads TGTGCCAGCAGCCTAGCGGGGGGTTTCTACAATGAGCAGTTCTTC. Its protein is CASSLAGGFYNEQFF.

Remarks on this clone: A junction boundary mismatches the germline segment, possibly from a read error. V usage is TRBV7-9 and J usage is TRBJ1-1; D is unclear. The CDR3 extends over 14 amino acids. The germline gives CDR1 SEHNR, CDR2 FQNEAQ (reference sequence). The chain's CDR3 is CASSPPQRNAEAFF. The CDR3 bases are TGTGCCAGCAGCCCCCCCCAGAGGAACGCTGAAGCTTTCTTT.

This chain uses TRBV4-2 with TRBJ2-5, with 9 bases fitting TRBD1. Germline V lookup: CDR1 LGHNA, CDR2 YNFKEQ. The CDR3 covers 16 residues. Trimming took 1 base from V and 0 from J; bases not matched to a gene: 3. The CDR3 region has the DNA TGTGCCAGCAGCCAAGTCGGGACAGGGTACCAAGAGACCCAGTACTTC. This encodes CASSQVGTGYQETQYF.

The chain links TRBV7-2 to TRBJ2-3, with a tentative D call TRBD1 (5 bases). CDR3 size: 14 residues. The germline CDR1 and CDR2 sequences are SGHTA and FQGNSA. V was clipped by 3 bases and J by 2 bases, with 9 bases between them. CDR3 in DNA: TGTGCCAGCAGCTTGGGCAGGGTCACAGATACGCAGTATTTT. Protein product: CASSLGRVTDTQYF.

The rearrangement uses TRBV4-3 and TRBJ1-2; 9 bases align to TRBD1. Germline-derived CDR1 and CDR2 are LGHNA and YSLEER. V was pared by 4 bases and J by 8 bases, with 11 bases of the junction left unmatched. There are 15 residues in the CDR3. The DNA of the CDR3 is TGCGCCAGCAGCCGCCTGGACAGGGGAATGGGGGGCTACACCTTC. It translates to CASSRLDRGMGGYTF.

The chain has TRBV5-1 and TRBJ1-1, with a weak D call TRBD1 (5 bases). Germline V gene lookup returns CDR1 SGHRS and CDR2 YFSETQ. There are 16 residues in the CDR3. Between the trimmed V and J ends, which lost 0 bases and 6 bases, there was a span of 18 bases. The CDR3 DNA follows: TGCGCCAGCAGCTTGGAGCACATTGGGGGGGACGCTGAAGCTTTCTTT. Its translation is CASSLEHIGGDAEAFF.

This chain connects TRBV7-7 to TRBJ2-6; a weak D match, TRBD2 (6 bases). Per the germline V gene, CDR1 is SSHAT and CDR2 is FNYEAQ (reference sequence). V gave up 1 base and J gave up 0 bases, with 16 bases separating them. There are 19 residues in the CDR3. CDR3: CASSLGGPGVFSGANVLTF. The DNA of the CDR3 is TGTGCCAGCAGCTTAGGTGGGCCGGGGGTCTTCTCTGGGGCCAACGTCCTGACTTTC. Combining the CDR3 with reference TRBV7-7 and TRBJ2-6 gives the whole variable domain GAGVSQSPRYKVTKRGQDVTLRCDPISSHATLYWYQQALGQGPEFLTYFNYEAQPDKSGLPSDRFSAERPEGSISTLTIQRTEQRDSAMYRCASSLGGPGVFSGANVLTFGAGSRLTVL.

The J gene is TRBJ2-7, the V gene TRBV28; no reliable D call. V lost 8 bases and J lost 1, with 6 bases in between. This CDR3 spans 11 amino acids. Germline V gene sequence: CDR1 MDHEN, CDR2 SYDVKM. DNA for the CDR3: TGTGCCAGCGGTCTATCCTACGAGCAGTACTTC. This encodes CASGLSYEQYF.

This rearrangement joins TRBV6-5 to TRBJ1-3, with D maybe TRBD1 (6 bases). From germline, CDR1 is MNHEY and CDR2 SVGAGI. V was trimmed by 5 bases and J by 9 bases, leaving 17 bases between them. This CDR3 has 14 residues. Written as DNA, the CDR3 is TGTGCCAGCAGTCCCTGGACAGCCAGTGGCACCATATATTTT. This translates into CASSPWTASGTIYF.

The chain links TRBV6-6 to TRBJ1-2, with D unclear. The CDR3 length is 11 residues. V shed 4 bases and J shed 4 bases, with 4 bases lying between them. In germline, CDR1 is MNHNY, CDR2 SVGAGI (reference sequence). The DNA for the CDR3 is TGTGCCAGCAGTTCGAGCTATGGCTACACCTTC. It is translated as CASSSSYGYTF.

J is TRBJ1-2 and V is TRBV14, with D perhaps matching TRBD1 (6 bases). The V end was cut by 4 bases, the J end by 2 bases, with 14 bases between. Germline V gene data show CDR1 as SGHDN and CDR2 as FVKESK. The CDR3 runs 15 residues. CDR3 nucleotides: TGTGCCAGCAGCCCGACAAGACAGGCAAACTATGGCTACACCTTC. Its protein product is CASSPTRQANYGYTF.

This rearrangement joins TRBV5-8 to TRBJ1-2; a weak D match, TRBD1 (5 bases). Looked up from germline, CDR1 is SGHTS and CDR2 is YDEGEE. The CDR3 covers 15 residues. Trimming removed 1 base from V and 0 bases from J, with 10 bases in between. The CDR3 protein is CASSLSDRANYGYTF. The DNA of the CDR3 is TGTGCCAGCAGCTTGTCCGACAGAGCTAACTATGGCTACACCTTC.

This chain joins TRBV7-9 and TRBJ2-5; weak D call: TRBD2 (6 bases). CDR1 SEHNR and CDR2 FQNEAQ come from the germline V gene (reference sequence). V was cut by 1 base and J by 2 bases, with 11 bases left in between. The CDR3 extends over 15 amino acids. Written as DNA, the CDR3 is TGTGCCAGCAGCTTAGTGGGACTTCCGCAAGAGACCCAGTACTTC. As protein: CASSLVGLPQETQYF.

This chain uses TRBV4-1 with TRBJ1-2, with TRBD1 identical over 7 bases. The CDR3 spans 15 residues. Unmatched junction bases numbered 5, after V lost 3 bases and J lost 1 base. Germline V CDR1 and CDR2: MGHRA, YSYEKL. The DNA for the CDR3 is TGCGCCAGCAGCCACGACAGGGAAAATAACTATGGCTACACCTTC. Its translation: CASSHDRENNYGYTF.